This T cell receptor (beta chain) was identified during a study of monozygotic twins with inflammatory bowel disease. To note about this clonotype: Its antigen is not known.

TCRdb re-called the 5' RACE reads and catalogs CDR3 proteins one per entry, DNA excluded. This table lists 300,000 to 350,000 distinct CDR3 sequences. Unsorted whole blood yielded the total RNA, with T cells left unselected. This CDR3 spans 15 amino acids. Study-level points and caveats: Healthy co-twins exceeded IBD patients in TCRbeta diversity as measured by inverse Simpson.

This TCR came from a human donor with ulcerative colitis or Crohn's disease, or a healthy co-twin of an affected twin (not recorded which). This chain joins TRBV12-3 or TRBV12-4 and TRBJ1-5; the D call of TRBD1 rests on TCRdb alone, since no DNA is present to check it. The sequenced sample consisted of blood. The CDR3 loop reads CASSSEGGPNQPQHF.